This entry concerns a single T cell receptor (beta chain). This sample is part of a study of blood T cell repertoires in COVID-19. At the level of the study: Nucleic acid was either cDNA or gDNA, and it came from T cells, B-cell-depleted T cells, or PBMCs.

This study enrolled people aged roughly 18 to 89 from about two dozen US geographic areas. The CDR3 spans 15 residues. Per the germline V gene, CDR1 is SQVTM and CDR2 is ANQGSEA. The junction had 4 bases not matched to a gene; V was cut back by 4 bases and J by 0 bases. The data were produced by immunoSEQ multiplex PCR, yet TCRdb's version contains in-frame clones alone and is incomplete. The sample includes a few hundred thousand clones, around nine tenths seen only once; the top ten take 1.4% to 1.5%. This chain connects TRBV29-1 to TRBJ2-2, with TRBD1 matching 8 bases. Sequencing was performed on PBMCs or T cells enriched from blood (not recorded which). The TCR originated in a woman younger than 35 who had been exposed to COVID-19. The CDR3 is CSVVGQGTNTGELFF. The CDR3 DNA follows: TGCAGCGTTGTTGGACAGGGAACGAACACCGGGGAGCTGTTTTTT.